The rows below give T cell receptor beta chains drawn from one sample of a study of low-dose radiotherapy and immunotherapy resistance in tumors. MiXCR was run by TCRdb on the reads, yielding one entry per CDR3 protein. The table includes about 39,000 distinct CDR3 sequences, about 28% detected once. The sequences come from PBMCs, collected before treatment. The receptors here all came from a male donor with gallbladder cancer. The CDR3 runs from the conserved cysteine through the conserved F or W. Fields, in order: clone size, J gene, D gene, V gene, CDR3 protein, CDR3 DNA. A D gene is named only where the DNA matches it firmly. Expanded clones get a size class; other rows say once, few or many, or leave the size out.

.	TRBJ2-1	TRBD1	TRBV7-2	CASSLARTGRANEQFF	TGTGCCAGCAGCTTAGCTAGGACAGGAAGGGCCAATGAGCAGTTCTTC
many	TRBJ2-1	TRBD2	TRBV27	CASSDSSGGIYNEQFF	TGTGCCAGCAGCGATTCTAGCGGGGGAATCTACAATGAGCAGTTCTTC
many	TRBJ2-1	TRBD2	TRBV5-6	CASSPVAGGLSYNEQFF	TGTGCCAGCAGCCCCGTAGCGGGGGGTCTCTCCTACAATGAGCAGTTCTTC
many	TRBJ1-1	.	TRBV11-2	CASSLGGANTEAFF	TGTGCCAGCAGCCTAGGTGGGGCGAACACTGAAGCTTTCTTT
many	TRBJ2-5	TRBD2	TRBV10-3	CAISESGREVRQTQYF	TGTGCCATCAGTGAGAGTGGGCGGGAGGTTCGGCAGACCCAGTACTTC
.	TRBJ2-7	TRBD1	TRBV10-2	CASRGPTGGLLYEQYF	TGCGCCAGCAGGGGCCCTACAGGGGGCCTACTCTACGAGCAGTACTTC
.	TRBJ2-2	.	TRBV28	CVSKTAYTGELFFF	.
.	TRBJ1-2	.	TRBV9	CASSVEGAGYTF	TGTGCCAGCAGCGTAGAAGGTGCCGGCTACACCTTC
few	TRBJ2-7	.	TRBV28	CASSTVSYEQYF	TGTGCCAGCTCTACGGTCTCCTACGAGCAGTACTTC
few	TRBJ1-5	.	TRBV28	CASSFPPGGNQPQHF	TGTGCCAGCAGCTTCCCCCCCGGGGGCAATCAGCCCCAGCATTTT
.	TRBJ1-5	TRBD1	TRBV20-1	CSAVIGTGRDQPQHF	TGCAGTGCTGTGATAGGGACAGGGAGGGATCAGCCCCAGCATTTT
many	TRBJ2-1	TRBD1	TRBV10-3	CAISEDRGRIEQFF	TGTGCCATCAGTGAGGACAGGGGGCGCATCGAGCAGTTCTTC
many	TRBJ2-5	.	TRBV15	CATSGVEETQYF	TGTGCCACCAGCGGGGTGGAAGAGACCCAGTACTTC
.	TRBJ2-1	.	TRBV15	CATSRDSGRVYNEQFF	TGTGCCACCAGCAGAGATTCAGGGCGCGTGTACAATGAGCAGTTCTTC
many	TRBJ2-5	TRBD2	TRBV25-1	CASSEPSRELEETQYF	TGTGCCAGCAGTGAACCCTCGCGGGAGTTAGAAGAGACCCAGTACTTC
.	TRBJ1-1	TRBD1	TRBV6-8	CASRRTGHRVRGTEAFF	TGTGCCAGCAGGAGGACAGGGCACCGGGTGCGAGGCACTGAAGCTTTCTTT
many	TRBJ1-5	.	TRBV20-1	CSAQEIQGLGQPQHF	TGCAGTGCTCAAGAAATCCAGGGGTTGGGACAGCCCCAGCATTTT
once	TRBJ1-2	.	TRBV5-4	CASSPRGGLDYGYTF	TGTGCCAGCAGCCCCCGTGGGGGACTCGACTATGGCTACACCTTC
.	TRBJ1-1	.	TRBV28	CASSSDPEAFF	TGTGCCAGCAGTTCGGACCCAGAAGCTTTCTTT
many	TRBJ2-1	TRBD2	TRBV7-2	CASSLSGARYNEQFF	TGTGCCAGCAGCTTGAGCGGGGCCCGGTACAATGAGCAGTTCTTC
few	TRBJ2-7	.	TRBV18	CASSPSAQTPGEQYF	TGTGCCAGCTCACCGTCGGCCCAAACCCCTGGGGAGCAGTACTTC
many	TRBJ1-1	.	TRBV11-1	CASSLWGAGENTEAFF	TGTGCCAGCAGCTTATGGGGGGCAGGTGAGAACACTGAAGCTTTCTTT
.	TRBJ2-4	.	TRBV3-1	CASSQVLWRGDQNIQYF	TGTGCCAGCAGCCAAGTTCTTTGGCGGGGCGACCAAAACATTCAGTACTTC
many	TRBJ2-6	.	TRBV29-1	CSVEGKGSSGANVLTF	TGCAGCGTTGAGGGGAAAGGGAGCTCTGGGGCCAACGTCCTGACTTTC
many	TRBJ2-7	.	TRBV5-1	CASSPGGTASSYEQYF	TGCGCCAGCAGCCCCGGGGGAACCGCCTCCTCCTACGAGCAGTACTTC
many	TRBJ1-5	.	TRBV19	CASTAGLSPRSQHF	TGTGCCAGTACCGCCGGACTCAGCCCCAGGTCCCAGCATTTT
.	TRBJ2-5	TRBD2	TRBV9	CASSVVLAGGKETQYF	TGTGCCAGCAGCGTAGTCCTAGCGGGAGGGAAGGAGACCCAGTACTTC
.	TRBJ2-7	TRBD2	TRBV20-1	CSAGGLAGGSYEQYF	TGCAGTGCTGGTGGGCTAGCGGGGGGCTCCTACGAGCAGTACTTC
few	TRBJ2-3	.	TRBV28	CASLEGTLAWDTDTQYF	TGTGCCAGCCTCGAGGGAACACTCGCTTGGGACACAGATACGCAGTATTTT
many	TRBJ1-2	.	TRBV11-2	CASSFGGSNYGYTF	TGTGCCAGCAGCTTCGGGGGTAGTAACTATGGCTACACCTTC
many	TRBJ2-7	.	TRBV19	CASSPRGLLGYEQYF	TGTGCCAGTAGCCCTCGGGGGTTGCTTGGCTACGAGCAGTACTTC
many	TRBJ2-7	.	TRBV7-2	CASSLAVGSSYEQYF	TGTGCCAGCAGCTTAGCAGTAGGAAGCTCCTACGAGCAGTACTTC
.	TRBJ1-2	.	TRBV12-3/TRBV12-4	CASSLDAYANYGYTF	TGTGCCAGCAGTTTAGACGCGTACGCTAACTATGGCTACACCTTC
.	TRBJ2-1	TRBD2	TRBV5-6	CASSGGGGGASNEQFF	TGTGCCAGCAGCGGCGGGGGCGGGGGGGCCTCCAATGAGCAGTTCTTC
many	TRBJ2-1	.	TRBV7-2	CASSLGWLSEQFF	TGTGCCAGCAGCTTAGGCTGGCTTTCGGAGCAGTTCTTC
medium-sized	TRBJ2-6	.	TRBV7-9	CASSPGPGANVLTF	TGTGCCAGCAGCCCGGGGCCTGGGGCCAACGTCCTGACTTTC
.	TRBJ2-7	TRBD2	TRBV2	CASSGTSGYEQYF	TGTGCCAGCAGTGGCACTAGCGGCTACGAGCAGTACTTC
many	TRBJ1-2	TRBD1	TRBV20-1	CSAMTGTGRFLSGYTF	TGCAGTGCTATGACGGGGACAGGGCGGTTTCTGAGTGGCTACACCTTC
many	TRBJ2-7	TRBD2	TRBV2	CASSWGGYEQYF	TGTGCCAGCAGTTGGGGGGGCTACGAGCAGTACTTC
many	TRBJ2-3	.	TRBV3-1	CASSPQRGTQYF	TGTGCCAGCAGCCCACAGAGGGGTACGCAGTATTTT
.	TRBJ2-1	TRBD2	TRBV20-1	CSASKTSGKAYEQFF	TGCAGTGCTAGTAAGACTAGCGGAAAAGCCTACGAGCAGTTCTTC
many	TRBJ2-3	TRBD2	TRBV2	CASSDPLGLAGADTQYF	TGTGCCAGCAGTGATCCACTGGGACTAGCGGGAGCAGATACGCAGTATTTT
.	TRBJ2-1	TRBD2	TRBV24-1	CATSDPSGSSYNEQFF	TGTGCCACCAGTGATCCCAGCGGGAGCTCCTACAATGAGCAGTTCTTC
few	TRBJ2-5	.	TRBV9	CASSVGVGGHQETQYF	TGTGCCAGCAGCGTAGGTGTCGGGGGGCACCAAGAGACCCAGTACTTC
many	TRBJ2-1	.	TRBV14	CASSQGAPNEQFF	TGTGCCAGCAGCCAGGGAGCACCCAATGAGCAGTTCTTC
many	TRBJ2-2	TRBD1	TRBV10-3	CAISAGTGGNTGELFF	TGTGCCATCAGTGCAGGGACAGGGGGGAACACCGGGGAGCTGTTTTTT
medium-sized	TRBJ2-1	TRBD2	TRBV28	CASRLAGPYNEQFF	TGTGCCAGCAGGCTAGCGGGGCCCTACAATGAGCAGTTCTTC
many	TRBJ2-3	.	TRBV5-1	CASTDPSTDTQYF	TGCGCCAGCACAGATCCTAGCACAGATACGCAGTATTTT
many	TRBJ2-7	TRBD2	TRBV4-2	CASSLDSGSSYEQYF	TGTGCCAGCAGCCTCGATAGCGGGAGCTCCTACGAGCAGTACTTC
medium-sized	TRBJ2-1	.	TRBV28	CASRLAPGEQFF	TGTGCCAGCAGGCTGGCCCCGGGGGAGCAGTTCTTC
few	TRBJ2-1	.	TRBV20-1	CSAQGAGGIYNEQFF	TGCAGTGCCCAGGGGGCGGGAGGGATCTACAATGAGCAGTTCTTC
many	TRBJ1-2	.	TRBV11-2	CASSRNNANYGYTF	TGTGCCAGCAGCAGGAATAATGCTAACTATGGCTACACCTTC
.	TRBJ2-5	.	TRBV29-1	CSVNGGQETQYF	TGCAGCGTTAACGGAGGCCAAGAGACCCAGTACTTC
.	TRBJ2-1	.	TRBV24-1	CATSVNNEQFF	TGTGCCACCAGTGTCAATAATGAGCAGTTCTTC